These 13 T cell receptor beta chains were sequenced from one sample in a study of Tregs in tolerant kidney transplant recipients. Method: immunoSEQ multiplex PCR; TCRdb's copy keeps in-frame clones and lacks some. The listing records about 30,000 clones. The specimen comprised CD8+ T cells from blood, sampled before the transplant. All receptors come from a human donor who received a combined kidney and bone marrow transplant.

Worth noting for this clone: The observed sequence ends 3 residues before the CDR3 terminus, with the missing tail filled in from the germline J gene. The sample carries other DNA sequences with the same CDR3. The chain recombines TRBV19 with TRBJ1-5; D is undetermined. Germline assignment: CDR1 LNHDA and CDR2 SQIVND (reference sequence). V was clipped by 2 bases and J by 0 bases, with 8 bases between them. The CDR3 runs to 15 residues. The CDR3 bases that were read are TGTGCCAGTAGTATAACAGATTATAGCAATCAGCCC. Translation: CASSITDYSNQP. The whole CDR3 sequence is CASSITDYSNQPQHF.

As concerns this clone: The read ends 3 residues shy of where the CDR3 ends; the end is completed using the germline J gene. This chain links TRBV10-3 with TRBJ2-3; 7 bases align to TRBD1. CDR3 length equals 15 residues. The V gene's germline CDR1 is ENHRY and CDR2 SYGVKD. Trimming took 2 bases from V and 4 from J; bases not matched to a gene: 6. The CDR3 DNA, read in part, is TGTGCCATCAGTGAGGGACAGGCTCGGGCAGATACG. Protein sequence: CAISEGQARADT. The CDR3 in its entirety is CAISEGQARADTQYF.

Turning to this clone: The observed sequence ends 3 residues before the CDR3 terminus, with the missing tail filled in from the germline J gene. This rearrangement joins TRBV19 to TRBJ2-7; the match to TRBD1 covers 8 bases. The CDR3 is 15 amino acids. Germline CDR1 is LNHDA and CDR2 is SQIVND (reference sequence). After removal of 5 bases from V and 4 bases from J, the junction contained 10 bases not matched to a gene. CDR3 region: CASSVTGGIAYEQYF. The covered CDR3 bases are TGTGCCAGTAGTGTTACAGGGGGTATCGCATACGAG.

Notes on this clone: The read finishes 3 residues shy of the CDR3 end, and the germline J gene is used to complete it. V and J are TRBV5-6 and TRBJ1-6, with a possible D match to TRBD1 (5 bases). CDR1 SGHDT and CDR2 YYEEEE come from the germline V gene. The CDR3 contains 12 residues. The CDR3 here is CASSLQGESLHF. The covered CDR3 bases are TGTGCCAGCAGCTTGCAGGGAGAGTCC.

A word on this clone: Read coverage stops 3 residues before the CDR3 terminus; the germline J gene supplies the remainder. The gene calls are TRBV20-1 and TRBJ1-2; D is unresolved. Trimming stripped 6 bases from V and 4 bases from J, with 15 bases between. Germline CDR1 is DFQATT and CDR2 is SNEGSKA (reference sequence). CDR3 length: 13 amino acids. CDR3 bases read: TGCAGTGCACCGTTAGACACCTTCTATGGC. Amino acids: CSAPLDTFYG. The entire CDR3 sequence reads CSAPLDTFYGYTF.

As regards this clone: Read data end 3 residues before the CDR3 end; the end is taken from the germline J gene. V usage is TRBV20-1 and J usage is TRBJ2-1; 10 bases line up with TRBD1. This CDR3 region has 17 residues. The germline CDR1 and CDR2 sequences are DFQATT and SNEGSKA (reference sequence). V was clipped by 5 bases and J by 8 bases; unmatched bases: 18. The CDR3 sequence: CSAQDRGEAFRVHEQFF. The sequenced part of the CDR3 DNA is TGCAGTGCTCAGGACAGGGGGGAAGCATTCCGGGTCCATGAG.

With regard to this clone: The CDR3 end falls 3 residues outside the read, so it is completed with the germline J gene. The chain carries TRBV30 and TRBJ2-1; 13 bases are a match to TRBD2. This CDR3 has 16 residues. Germline loops: CDR1 GTSNPN, CDR2 SVGIG (reference sequence). V lost 2 bases to trimming and J lost 2 bases; unmatched junction nucleotides: 3. CDR3 protein: CAWSPGTSGTYNEQFF. The sequenced part of the CDR3 DNA is TGTGCCTGGAGTCCCGGGACTAGCGGGACCTACAATGAG.

With regard to this clone: The sequenced fragment ends 3 residues before the CDR3 boundary, so the rest is inferred from the germline J gene. The V and J genes are TRBV7-8 and TRBJ1-4; D call uncertain. The V end was cut by 5 bases, the J end by 5 bases, with 15 bases between. Germline loops: CDR1 SGHVS, CDR2 FQNEAQ. The CDR3 consists of 15 residues. CDR3 protein: CASSHVPAENEKLFF. The sequenced CDR3 bases are TGTGCCAGCAGCCACGTGCCGGCGGAGAATGAAAAA.

The covered CDR3 bases are TGTGCCTGGAGTGTCCTCAGGGCCTACGAG. It codes for CAWSVLRAYE. The full CDR3 reads CAWSVLRAYEQYF. This chain uses TRBV30 with TRBJ2-7; tentatively, D is TRBD1 (5 bases). The read gets to within 3 residues of the CDR3 end, and the germline J gene fills in the rest. The germline gives CDR1 GTSNPN, CDR2 SVGIG (reference sequence). Deletions cut 0 bases from V and 2 bases from J, with 8 bases between. The CDR3 is 13 amino acids.

Points on this clone: From the germline J gene comes the end of the CDR3, since the read stops 3 residues before it. The gene calls are TRBV4-1 and TRBJ1-4; D perhaps matches TRBD1 (6 bases). The V end lost 2 bases, the J end lost 7 bases, and 20 bases lay between the germline ends. Germline V lookup: CDR1 MGHRA, CDR2 YSYEKL. The CDR3 sequence is 17 residues long. This CDR3 is CASSQRPGGAQGEKLFF. The covered CDR3 bases are TGCGCCAGCAGCCAAAGACCGGGGGGGGCCCAGGGTGAAAAA.

As regards this clone: The read halts 3 residues ahead of the CDR3 end, with the missing end drawn from the germline J gene. Other nucleotide sequences from this sample produce the same CDR3. V gene TRBV19 combines with J gene TRBJ1-5; a weak D match, TRBD1 (5 bases). Trimming removed 3 bases at V and 2 bases at J, with 8 bases between. CDR1 is LNHDA and CDR2 is SQIVND in the germline V gene (reference sequence). The CDR3 contains 14 residues. CDR3 bases read: TGTGCCAGTAGTATCCAGGGAGGCAATCAGCCC. Translating gives CASSIQGGNQP. The whole CDR3 protein is CASSIQGGNQPQHF.

Of note for this clone: The missing CDR3 end, 3 residues past where the read stops, is filled in from the germline J gene. This chain links TRBV19 with TRBJ1-5; tentative D call: TRBD1 (6 bases). The V and J ends lost 7 bases and 4 bases respectively, with 20 bases between them. This CDR3 is 16 amino acids long. Germline loops: CDR1 LNHDA, CDR2 SQIVND (reference sequence). The CDR3 bases that were read are TGTGCCAGTAACCCTTGGCTGGGGGCGATAAATCAGCCC. Translation: CASNPWLGAINQP. The entire CDR3 sequence reads CASNPWLGAINQPQHF. Full variable domain (remainder filled in from reference TRBV19 and TRBJ1-5): DGGITQSPKYLFRKEGQNVTLSCEQNLNHDAMYWYRQDPGQGLRLIYYSQIVNDFQKGDIAEGYSVSREKKESFPLTVTSAQKNPTAFYLCASNPWLGAINQPQHFGDGTRLSIL.

For this clone: The read falls 3 residues short of the CDR3 end, and the missing part is taken from the germline J gene. The V gene is TRBV29-1, the J gene TRBJ2-7; TRBD2 aligns across 11 bases. Losses at the gene ends were 6 bases for V and 3 bases for J; bases not matched to a gene: 7. The V gene's germline CDR1 is SQVTM and CDR2 ANQGSEA. The CDR3 has 14 amino acids. The covered CDR3 bases are TGCAGCGTCGCCGGGACTAGCGGCTACTACGAG. It codes for CSVAGTSGYYE. Given in full, the CDR3 is CSVAGTSGYYEQYF.